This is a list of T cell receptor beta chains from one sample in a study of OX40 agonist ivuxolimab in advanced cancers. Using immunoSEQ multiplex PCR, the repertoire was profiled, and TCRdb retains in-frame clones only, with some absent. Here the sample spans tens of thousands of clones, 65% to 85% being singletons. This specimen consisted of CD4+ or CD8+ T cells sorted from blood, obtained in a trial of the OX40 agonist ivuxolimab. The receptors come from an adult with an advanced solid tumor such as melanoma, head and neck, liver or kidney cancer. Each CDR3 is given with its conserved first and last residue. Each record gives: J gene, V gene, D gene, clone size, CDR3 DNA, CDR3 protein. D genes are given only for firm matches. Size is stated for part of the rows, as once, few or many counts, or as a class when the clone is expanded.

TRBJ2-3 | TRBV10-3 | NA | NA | TGTGCCATCGCGGGGAGCACAGATACGCAGTATTTT | CAIAGSTDTQYF
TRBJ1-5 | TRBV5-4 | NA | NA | TGTGCCAGCAGCTTTTTGGATCAGCCCCAGCATTTT | CASSFLDQPQHF
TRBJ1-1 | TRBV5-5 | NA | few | TGTGCCAGCAGCCCCGGTCTGGGGTTTGAAGCTTTCTTT | CASSPGLGFEAFF
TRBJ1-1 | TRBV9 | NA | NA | TGTGCCAGCAGCGTGGGACCTAGTAGGAACACTGAAGCTTTCTTT | CASSVGPSRNTEAFF
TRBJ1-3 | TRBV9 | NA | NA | TGTGCCAGCAGCGTAGAGGGGACCAGGGGAAACACCATATATTTT | CASSVEGTRGNTIYF
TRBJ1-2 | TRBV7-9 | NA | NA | TGTGCCAGCAGCACCGAATACCGATATGGCTACACCTTC | CASSTEYRYGYTF
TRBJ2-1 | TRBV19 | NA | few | TGTGCCAGTAGTAAAGGGTATAGGTCCTACAATGAGCAGTTCTTC | CASSKGYRSYNEQFF
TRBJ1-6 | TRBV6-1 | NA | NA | TGTGCCAGCATGGAGACCGTGAATTCACCCCTCCACTTT | CASMETVNSPLHF
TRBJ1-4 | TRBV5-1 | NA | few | TGCGCCAGCAGCTCTGGTGCAACTAATGAAAAACTGTTTTTT | CASSSGATNEKLFF
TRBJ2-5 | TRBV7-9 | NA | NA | TGTGCCAGCAGCTTAGGTGCCTACGAAGAGACCCAGTACTTC | CASSLGAYEETQYF
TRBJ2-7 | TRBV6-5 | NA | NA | TGTGCCAGCGTCGGACAATTTGGCGAGCAGTACTTC | CASVGQFGEQYF
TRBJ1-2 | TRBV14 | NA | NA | TGTGCCAGCAGCCAAGGAGGAAACTATGGCTACACCTTC | CASSQGGNYGYTF
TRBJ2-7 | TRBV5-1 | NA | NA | TGCGCCAGCAGCTTGGACCCGACGGGGGCCTCCTACGAGCAGTACTTC | CASSLDPTGASYEQYF
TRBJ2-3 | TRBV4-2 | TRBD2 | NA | TGTGCCAGCAGCCAAGACTATGGGACTAGCGGGGGCACAGATACGCAGTATTTT | CASSQDYGTSGGTDTQYF
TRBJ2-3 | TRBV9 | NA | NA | TGTGCCAGCAGCGTAGGGGCGGGAAACACAGATACGCAGTATTTT | CASSVGAGNTDTQYF
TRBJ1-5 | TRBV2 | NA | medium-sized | TGTGCCAGCACCTTTGGGGGGTTCGGGCAGCCCCAGCATTTT | CASTFGGFGQPQHF
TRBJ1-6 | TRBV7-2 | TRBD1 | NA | TGTGCCAGCAGCCTTTACTACTACAGGGGTTCACCCCTCCACTTT | CASSLYYYRGSPLHF
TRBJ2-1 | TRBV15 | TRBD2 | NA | TGTGCCACCAGCGGGCTCAGTAGACTAGCGGGGGATTACAATGAGCAGTTCTTC | CATSGLSRLAGDYNEQFF
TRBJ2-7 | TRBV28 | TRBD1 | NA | TGTGCCAGCAGTTTGGGCCTCAGGGGGTACGGGCAGTACTTC | CASSLGLRGYGQYF
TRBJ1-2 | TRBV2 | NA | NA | TGTGCCAGCACCCCCCCTGGGGTCATCTATGGCTACACCTTC | CASTPPGVIYGYTF
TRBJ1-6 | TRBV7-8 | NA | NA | TGTGCCAGCAGCATCTCGGTCAGGGAGAGCTCCTATAATTCACCCCTCCACTTT | CASSISVRESSYNSPLHF
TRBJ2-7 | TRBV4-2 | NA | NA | TGTGCCAGCAGCCAAGTACCGGGCTACGAGCAGTACTTC | CASSQVPGYEQYF
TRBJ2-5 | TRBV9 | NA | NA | TGTGCCAGCAGCGGTGGAGTGGAGGTTCGGGAGACCCAGTACTTC | CASSGGVEVRETQYF
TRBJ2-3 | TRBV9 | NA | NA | TGTGCCAGCAGCGTAGAAGCAGGGCGCACAGATACGCAGTATTTT | CASSVEAGRTDTQYF
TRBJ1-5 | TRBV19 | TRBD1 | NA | TGTGCCAGTATGCCCTTTGGGCAGGGGGGGTATAGCAATCAGCCCCAGCATTTT | CASMPFGQGGYSNQPQHF
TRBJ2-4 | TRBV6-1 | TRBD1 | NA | TGTGCCACCCTGGGTATGGACAGGGGAAAAAACATTCAGTACTTC | CATLGMDRGKNIQYF
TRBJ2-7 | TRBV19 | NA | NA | TGTGCCAGTAGTACCACAAGTGGGACTCCCCTCGAGCAGTACTTC | CASSTTSGTPLEQYF
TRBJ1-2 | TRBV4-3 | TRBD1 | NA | TGCGCCAGCAAAGGGACAGAGTTTGGCTACACCTTC | CASKGTEFGYTF
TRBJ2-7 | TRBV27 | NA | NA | TGTGCCAGCAGTCCAACTCGGACGGTTTTTGCCGAGCAGTACTTC | CASSPTRTVFAEQYF
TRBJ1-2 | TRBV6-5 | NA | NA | TGTGCCAGCAGTTACTTGGGGGCAGGGACTTTCTTCTTC | CASSYLGAGTFFF
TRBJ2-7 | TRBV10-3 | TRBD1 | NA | TGTGCCATCAGGCCCGGGACAGGACCGTCCGAGCAGTACTTC | CAIRPGTGPSEQYF
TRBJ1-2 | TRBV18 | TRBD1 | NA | TGTGCCAGCTCATCTTCCGGGACAGGGAACTATGGCTACACCTTC | CASSSSGTGNYGYTF
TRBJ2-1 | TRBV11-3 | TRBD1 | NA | TGTGCCAGCAGCGCGGGACAGGGTTCTTTCGATGAGCAGTTCTTC | CASSAGQGSFDEQFF
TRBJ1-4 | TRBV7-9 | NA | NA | TGTGCCAGCAGCCCCGGACAGCCAACTAATGAAAAACTGTTTTTT | CASSPGQPTNEKLFF
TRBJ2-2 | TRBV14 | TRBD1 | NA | TGTGCCAGCAGCCCGGACAGGGTTCTTACCGGGGAGCTGTTTTTT | CASSPDRVLTGELFF
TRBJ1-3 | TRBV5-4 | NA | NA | TGTGCCAGCAGCTTCCCCAGGGCTGGAAACACCATATATTTT | CASSFPRAGNTIYF
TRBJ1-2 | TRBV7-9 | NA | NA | TGTGCCAGCAGCTTAGCGTTCCAGGGCGGCTACACCTTC | CASSLAFQGGYTF
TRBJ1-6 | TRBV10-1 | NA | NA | TGCGCCCCCCAGCGGGGAAATTCACCCCTCCACTTT | CAPQRGNSPLHF
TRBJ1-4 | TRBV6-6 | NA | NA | TGTGCCAGCAGTTTCCGGCAATCAAGGAATGAAAAACTGTTTTTT | CASSFRQSRNEKLFF
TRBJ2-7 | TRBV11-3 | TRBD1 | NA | TGTGCCAGCAGCTTAGAGTCGGGACAGGGCTACGAGCAGTACTTC | CASSLESGQGYEQYF
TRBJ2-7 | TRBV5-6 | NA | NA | TGTGCCAGCAGCTTGAACCGGCGGGAGCAGTACTTC | CASSLNRREQYF
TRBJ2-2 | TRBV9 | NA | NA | TGTGCCAGCAGCCCCGGGACCAGGAACACCGGGGAGCTGTTTTTT | CASSPGTRNTGELFF
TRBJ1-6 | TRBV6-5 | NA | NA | TGTGCCAGCAGTTCACAGGGAATCTCCTATAATTCACCCCTCCACTTT | CASSSQGISYNSPLHF
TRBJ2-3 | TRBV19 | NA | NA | TGTGCCAGTACCCAACTCTCTGGCGGGGCCTCAGATACGCAGTATTTT | CASTQLSGGASDTQYF
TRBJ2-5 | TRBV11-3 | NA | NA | TGTGCCAGCAGCCGGGGAGAGACCCAGTACTTC | CASSRGETQYF
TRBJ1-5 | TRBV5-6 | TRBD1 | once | TGTGCCAGCAGCTTGGCCGGGGGACAGGGAACCCAGCCCCAGCATTTT | CASSLAGGQGTQPQHF
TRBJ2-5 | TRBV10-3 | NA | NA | TGTGCCATCAGTGCGGCGGCGGGGCGGCAAGAGACCCAGTACTTC | CAISAAAGRQETQYF
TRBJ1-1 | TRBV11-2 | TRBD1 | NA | TGTGCCAGCAGCCGGGGACAGGTATGGACTGAAGCTTTCTTT | CASSRGQVWTEAFF
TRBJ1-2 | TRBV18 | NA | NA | TGTGCCAGCTCACCGTTAGACAGTAACTATGGCTACACCTTC | CASSPLDSNYGYTF
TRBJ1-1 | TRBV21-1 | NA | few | TGTGCCAGCAGCAAAGGAGGTATTAGAAGGGGGGATGCGGACACTGAAGCTTTCTTT | CASSKGGIRRGDADTEAFF
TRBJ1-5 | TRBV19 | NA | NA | TGTGCCAGTAGTCCCTTGAGGGCGGGCGAGCCCCAGCATTTT | CASSPLRAGEPQHF
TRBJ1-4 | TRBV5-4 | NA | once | TGTGCCAGCAGCGCACAGGGTGGAGAAAAACTGTTTTTT | CASSAQGGEKLFF